This TCR beta chain derives from a study of blood T cells in healthy people across ages. Whole-study findings and limits: Unsorted PBMC material precluded a definitive naive versus antigen-experienced comparison.

Each donor was a healthy Caucasian individual from Russia, aged about 6 to 95. With respect to this clonotype: No antigen is known for it.

Germline CDR1 reads SGHTA; CDR2 reads FQGNSA. Trimming left V 3 bases short and J 2 bases short, with 11 bases between. The CDR3 spans 14 residues. A second PCR, run for roughly 7 to 11 cycles, used a sample-barcoded 5' primer plus a J-beta primer mix. TCRdb itself ran the 5' RACE reads through MiXCR, one entry per CDR3 protein. The data show 1.8 million or so distinct CDR3 sequences, approximately 40% seen once. V gene TRBV7-2 combines with J gene TRBJ2-7; D remains unclear. The TCR sequence derives from a human donor in good health. Sequenced: blood. DNA for the CDR3: TGTGCCAGCAGCTTTGGGGTACCTCCCTACGAGCAGTACTTC. It codes for CASSFGVPPYEQYF.